These 12 T cell receptor beta chains share one sample of origin, sequenced in a study of sequential checkpoint blockade in melanoma. As for treatment: randomized to nivolumab then ipilimumab (arm A) or the reverse (arm B). Profiled with immunoSEQ multiplex PCR; TCRdb holds only in-frame clones, not every one. The data show fewer than 4,000 clones, with about three fifths seen just once and over 20% held by the top ten. The input for sequencing was CD8+ T cells sorted from blood (inferred from file names), taken from a patient given nivolumab and ipilimumab in sequence. The receptors originated from a human donor with melanoma.

This clone was found a few times. The J gene is TRBJ2-3, the V gene TRBV27, with 9 bases that match TRBD2. Germline CDR1 is MNHEY and CDR2 is SMNVEV (reference sequence). This CDR3 has 17 residues. V lost 4 bases and J lost 2; bases outside the gene matches: 10. CDR3 coding DNA: TGTGCCAGCAGTTATGATACTAGCGGGCGCCCCACAGATACGCAGTATTTT. This gives the protein CASSYDTSGRPTDTQYF.

The chain couples TRBV15 to TRBJ1-5, with TRBD1 as a possible D gene (5 bases). The CDR3 loop spans 15 amino acids. Trimming left V 5 bases short and J 0 bases short, with 11 bases between. Germline loops: CDR1 LNHNV, CDR2 YYDKDF (reference sequence). The CDR3 loop reads CATSPDIYSNQPQHF. CDR3 in DNA: TGTGCCACCAGCCCGGACATCTATAGCAATCAGCCCCAGCATTTT.

This clone came up once. The J gene is TRBJ2-1, the V gene TRBV10-2, with TRBD2 as a possible D gene (5 bases). Germline CDR1 WSHSY, CDR2 SAAADI. This CDR3 has 15 amino acids. V dropped 1 base and J dropped 8 bases, with 15 bases sitting between them. CDR3 sequence: CASSELRAGGDEQFF. The DNA for the CDR3 is TGCGCCAGCAGTGAGTTGCGGGCTGGTGGGGATGAGCAGTTCTTC.

V gene TRBV5-6 combines with J gene TRBJ2-7; possible D gene TRBD1, 6 bases. CDR1 SGHDT and CDR2 YYEEEE come from the germline V gene. Trimming removed 4 bases at V and 2 bases at J, with 10 bases between. The CDR3 sequence is 13 residues long. The CDR3 DNA reads as TGTGCCAGCAGCCCATGGGGGCCCTACGAGCAGTACTTC. Its translation: CASSPWGPYEQYF.

This clone was observed a single time. This sequence joins TRBV5-4 and TRBJ2-4; 9 bases fit TRBD1. The CDR3 has 14 amino acids. Germline assignment: CDR1 SGHNT and CDR2 YYREEE (reference sequence). V shed 6 bases and J 5 bases; nucleotides not matched to a gene: 6. The CDR3 sequence is CASTDRGAENIQYF. The CDR3 DNA reads as TGTGCCAGCACCGACAGGGGGGCGGAAAACATTCAGTACTTC.

The chain recombines TRBV19 with TRBJ1-3, with TRBD1 as a possible D gene (6 bases). V lost 7 bases and J 3 bases, leaving 13 bases between the germline ends. The CDR3 extends over 14 amino acids. CDR1 is LNHDA, CDR2 SQIVND, per germline (reference sequence). CDR3 sequence reads: CASTRRGGGNTIYF. For the CDR3, the DNA is TGTGCCAGTACCCGAAGGGGGGGTGGAAACACCATATATTTT.

V gene TRBV27 combines with J gene TRBJ2-1; no firm D call. V was pared by 5 bases and J by 4 bases, with 6 bases between. Germline lookup yields CDR1 MNHEY and CDR2 SMNVEV (reference sequence). The CDR3 has 12 residues. The CDR3 loop is CASSRPYNEQFF. For the CDR3, the DNA is TGTGCCAGCAGTCGTCCGTACAATGAGCAGTTCTTC.

The chain is built from TRBV30 and TRBJ1-4, with a tentative D call TRBD1 (6 bases). V gave up 5 bases and J gave up 0 bases, with 16 bases separating them. The CDR3 totals 16 residues. Germline CDR1 reads GTSNPN; CDR2 reads SVGIG (reference sequence). CDR3 sequence reads: CAWEGERQTTNEKLFF. In nucleotides, the CDR3 is TGTGCCTGGGAGGGGGAGAGACAGACAACTAATGAAAAACTGTTTTTT.

The V and J genes are TRBV19 and TRBJ1-1; the match to TRBD1 covers 7 bases. Germline loops: CDR1 LNHDA, CDR2 SQIVND (reference sequence). With 4 bases clipped from V and 1 base from J, the junction kept 6 bases outside the gene matches. This CDR3 comprises 15 residues. Here the CDR3 DNA reads TGTGCCAGTAGTACGCCGGGACAGAAGAACACTGAAGCTTTCTTT. Translation gives CASSTPGQKNTEAFF. Using reference TRBV19 and TRBJ1-1 for the parts outside the CDR3, the full variable domain is DGGITQSPKYLFRKEGQNVTLSCEQNLNHDAMYWYRQDPGQGLRLIYYSQIVNDFQKGDIAEGYSVSREKKESFPLTVTSAQKNPTAFYLCASSTPGQKNTEAFFGQGTRLTVV.

V is TRBV7-8 and J is TRBJ2-7; D not resolved. Germline V gives CDR1 SGHVS, CDR2 FQNEAQ. CDR3 length equals 13 residues. V was clipped by 0 bases and J by 2 bases, with 5 bases between them. This CDR3 is CASSLAAPYEQYF. The CDR3 nucleotides read TGTGCCAGCAGCTTAGCGGCACCCTACGAGCAGTACTTC. Filled out from reference TRBV7-8 and TRBJ2-7, the complete variable domain reads GAGVSQSPRYKVAKRGQDVALRCDPISGHVSLFWYQQALGQGPEFLTYFQNEAQLDKSGLPSDRFFAERPEGSVSTLKIQRTQQEDSAVYLCASSLAAPYEQYFGPGTRLTVT.

The chain couples TRBV6-5 to TRBJ1-4, with 7 bases matching TRBD1. This CDR3 region has 14 residues. Germline V lookup: CDR1 MNHEY, CDR2 SVGAGI. With 7 bases clipped from V and 10 bases from J, the junction kept 12 bases outside the gene matches. CDR3 DNA sequence: TGTGCCAGCACCGGGACAGAGGCAGGATCAAAACTGTTTTTT. This encodes CASTGTEAGSKLFF.

This clone occurred a few times. The V and J genes are TRBV7-8 and TRBJ2-1; 7 bases agree with TRBD1. V shed 4 bases, J shed 4 bases, and the junction held 10 bases outside the gene matches. CDR3 length: 16 residues. Germline CDR1 reads SGHVS; CDR2 reads FQNEAQ. The CDR3 sequence: CASSSLQGSSYNEQFF. CDR3 nucleotide sequence: TGTGCCAGCAGCTCGTTACAGGGGTCATCGTACAATGAGCAGTTCTTC.